This TCR beta chain was captured by sequencing in a study of cytomegalovirus exposure and HLA in healthy donors. General study findings and limits: Overall, around 160 TCR beta chains were annotated as cytomegalovirus-associated. The authors later found TCR association rates varying by HLA locus, with DRB1 most and HLA-C fewest. Reportedly, diagnosis of cytomegalovirus status by the classifier showed high specificity and sensitivity. Testing in vitro showed three CMV-associated chains specific for CMV antigens.

The PCR employed 60 Vbeta primers together with 13 Jbeta primers. This table comes from immunoSEQ multiplex PCR, and its TCRdb copy is limited to in-frame clones, with some not included. The table lists 100,000 to 150,000 clones, 75% of them singletons. Comments on this clone: Its antigen is unknown.

The CDR3 extends over 16 amino acids. Germline-derived CDR1 and CDR2 are LGHNA and YSLEER. Trimming removed 0 bases from V and 3 bases from J; junction bases left unmatched: 5. This clonotype was obtained from a woman in her 40s in good health and CMV-seropositive. Material: PBMCs. The rearrangement uses TRBV4-3 and TRBJ2-1; 7 bases agree with TRBD1. This CDR3 is CASSQDSSGGYNEQFF. CDR3 sequence (DNA): TGCGCCAGCAGCCAAGATAGCTCAGGGGGCTACAATGAGCAGTTCTTC.